These T cell receptor beta chains were read from a single sample in a study of high-grade serous ovarian cancer treatment subgroups. Sequencing was performed with immunoSEQ multiplex PCR; in TCRdb, only in-frame clones are kept and a portion is missing. The sample includes a few thousand clones, about 68% of them seen just once. Sequenced input: tumor tissue. These receptors were collected from a human donor with high-grade serous ovarian cancer. CDR3s leave out the opening cysteine and the closing phenylalanine or tryptophan. The D gene is left open where the match is weak. Where a row states a size, it is once, few, many or the class of an expanded clone; other rows omit it.

- TRBV7-9 - ASSLVVAEADTQY
- TRBV10-3 - AISTNSNTEAF
TRBD2 TRBV29-1 - SARRGLAGRSTDTQY
TRBD2 TRBV7-2 - ASSFETSRSDTQY
- TRBV19 - ASSRDPSSYNEQF
- TRBV5-4 - ASSSWGGSQPQH
- TRBV12-2 - ASRLLGPVNEKLF
- TRBV5-6 - ATSGATSQLYNEQF
- TRBV28 - ASSRPRNTGNTIY
TRBD1 TRBV6-5 - ASSYSQGAGNQH
TRBD2 TRBV4-3 - ASSQEGGPQY
- TRBV2 few ASIQGFQETQY
TRBD1 TRBV7-2 - ASSEQGNSYEQY
- TRBV10-3 - ASSYGRGDTQY
TRBD2 TRBV9 - ASSVKAGGAADTQY
- TRBV7-2 - ASSPVSDTQY
- TRBV15 - ATSRDGIREGNTEAF
- TRBV6-6 - ASSLDRVYYGYT
TRBD2 TRBV30 - AWSAPGGSNEQY
TRBD2 TRBV19 - ASSRGLRRGTDTQY
TRBD2 TRBV13 - ASSIRGGRVPDTQY
- TRBV6-1 - ASIGLPRDGYT
- TRBV4-2 - ASSFKYNEQF
TRBD2 TRBV7-7 - ASSSPRGGYEQY
TRBD1 TRBV19 large ASRDRGNTEAF
- TRBV7-3 - ASSFRGRSSTDTQY
- TRBV19 once ASSLDGSSYEQY
- TRBV7-2 few ASSLDTKGYT
- TRBV4-3 large ASSQDRGLSYEQY
- TRBV27 - ASSGTANSYEQY
- TRBV11-2 - ASSLAQVGGNTIY
- TRBV14 - ASSQGPQEQY
TRBD2 TRBV10-1 - ASSDGGRAPNEQF
- TRBV2 - ASSESWGVGELF
- TRBV13 - ASSSDSPQGSGYGYT
- TRBV6-1 - ASSGQASLYGYT
- TRBV6-6 - ASTAGDATNEKLF
TRBD2 TRBV5-6 - ASSRTSGSDEQY
- TRBV11-3 - ASSLDVVYNEQF